This TCR beta chain comes out of a study of cytomegalovirus exposure and HLA in healthy donors. In this sample, this clone turned up many times. CDR1 is SGHVS, CDR2 FQNEAQ, per germline. The V end was cut by 1 base, the J end by 7 bases, with 8 bases between. The CDR3 spans 14 residues. PCR amplification relied on 60 Vbeta primers (plus 13 Jbeta primers). Method: immunoSEQ multiplex PCR; TCRdb's copy keeps in-frame clones and lacks some. The data contain about 140,000 clones, roughly two thirds of them singletons. This chain joins TRBV7-8 and TRBJ1-6, with D possibly being TRBD1 (5 bases). The TCR originated in a male donor in good health and CMV-seronegative. Sequencing input: PBMCs. Here the CDR3 DNA reads TGTGCCAGCAGCTTAGATCGGGGGAATTCACCCCTCCACTTT. Residues: CASSLDRGNSPLHF.